Each of the 7 T cell receptor beta chains below was sequenced from the same sample in a study of shared clonotypes between healthy human individuals. Measured with immunoSEQ multiplex PCR; TCRdb has only the in-frame clones, and not every one. The sample shows about 2.4 million clones, roughly 93% of them seen only once. Sample: naive CD4+ T cells from PBMCs. Subset specified: CD45RA+ positively selected. These receptor sequences come from a young man in good health. Some clones in this sample may be carry-over from other donors' samples.

The genes are TRBV6-5 and TRBJ2-7; D tentatively reads TRBD1 or TRBD2 (5 bases each). Germline CDR1 is MNHEY and CDR2 is SVGAGI. The CDR3 totals 14 residues. Between the trimmed V and J ends, which lost 6 bases and 1 base, there was a span of 13 bases. CDR3 sequence: CASRWGTGSYEQYF. DNA of the CDR3: TGTGCCAGCAGATGGGGGACGGGATCCTACGAGCAGTACTTC.

The chain links TRBV5-8 to TRBJ1-3; perhaps TRBD1 as D (5 bases). Per the germline V gene, CDR1 is SGHTS and CDR2 is YDEGEE. This CDR3 spans 14 amino acids. V was shortened by 4 bases and J by 8 bases, with 16 bases between the two germline ends. CDR3 in DNA: TGTGCCAGCAGCAATAGGGGCCTGGGGGACACCATATATTTT. Translated, it gives CASSNRGLGDTIYF.

The rearrangement uses TRBV7-9 and TRBJ2-1, with no clear D. There are 11 residues in the CDR3. The germline gives CDR1 SEHNR, CDR2 FQNEAQ (reference sequence). Between the trimmed V and J ends, which lost 5 bases and 6 bases, there was a span of 5 bases. The DNA for the CDR3 is TGTGCCAGCAGCCAGGCCAATGAGCAGTTCTTC. It is translated as CASSQANEQFF.

The rearrangement links TRBV7-9 to TRBJ2-7; D is uncertain. Germline V gene lookup returns CDR1 SEHNR and CDR2 FQNEAQ (reference sequence). CDR3 length: 16 residues. V lost 1 base, J lost 7 bases, and 20 bases lay in between. The CDR3 region is CASSLGMATPFSEQYF. The CDR3 DNA is TGTGCCAGCAGCTTAGGGATGGCCACTCCTTTTTCAGAGCAGTACTTC.

This sequence joins TRBV28 and TRBJ1-3, with D possibly TRBD1 on 5 matching bases. Looked up from germline, CDR1 is MDHEN and CDR2 is SYDVKM. CDR3 length: 16 amino acids. V lost 7 bases to trimming and J lost 5 bases, with 21 bases between them. CDR3 loop: CASTQSAGYDRNTIYF. CDR3 in DNA: TGTGCCAGCACCCAAAGCGCAGGGTATGATAGAAACACCATATATTTT.

The CDR3, as DNA: TGTGCCAGCAGCTCATCTCTCAGCGGTCCCTACAATGAGCAGTTCTTC. Residues: CASSSSLSGPYNEQFF. The rearrangement uses TRBV7-2 and TRBJ2-1; perhaps TRBD2 as D (5 bases). Trimming shortened V by 4 bases and J by 2 bases, and 15 bases separated the two germline ends. The CDR3 length is 16 residues. Germline-derived CDR1 and CDR2 are SGHTA and FQGNSA.

The chain combines TRBV5-3 with TRBJ2-3; D may be TRBD2 (5 bases). TRBV5-3 is sorted into the ORF group, with uncertain function. The V end lost 4 bases, the J end lost 1 base, and 13 bases lay between the germline ends. The CDR3 extends over 15 amino acids. The CDR3 DNA sequence: TGTGCCAGAAGCCCTCGGACTCTTTGCACAGATACGCAGTATTTT. Translated: CARSPRTLCTDTQYF.